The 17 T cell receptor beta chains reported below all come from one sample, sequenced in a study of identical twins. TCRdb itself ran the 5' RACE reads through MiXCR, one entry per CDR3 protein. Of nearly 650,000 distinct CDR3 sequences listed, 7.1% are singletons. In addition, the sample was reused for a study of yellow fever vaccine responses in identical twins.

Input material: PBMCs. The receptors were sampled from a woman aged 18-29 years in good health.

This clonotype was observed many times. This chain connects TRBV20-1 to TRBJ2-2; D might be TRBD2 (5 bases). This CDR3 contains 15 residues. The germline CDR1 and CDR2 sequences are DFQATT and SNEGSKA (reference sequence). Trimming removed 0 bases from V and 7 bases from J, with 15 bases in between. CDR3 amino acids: CSARDFKGRGGELFF. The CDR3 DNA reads TGCAGTGCTAGAGATTTTAAGGGCCGGGGCGGGGAGCTGTTTTTT.

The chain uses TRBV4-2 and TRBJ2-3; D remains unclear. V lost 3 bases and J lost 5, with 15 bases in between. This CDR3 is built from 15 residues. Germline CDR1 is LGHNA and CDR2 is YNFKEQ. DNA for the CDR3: TGTGCCAGCAGCCATGACCCGGGCGGTCTAGATACGCAGTATTTT. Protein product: CASSHDPGGLDTQYF.

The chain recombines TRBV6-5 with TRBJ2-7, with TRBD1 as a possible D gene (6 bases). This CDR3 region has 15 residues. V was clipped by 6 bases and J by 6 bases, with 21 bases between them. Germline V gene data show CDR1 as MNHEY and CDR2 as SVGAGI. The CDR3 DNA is TGTGCCAGCAGCTTCTCGCAAGGGGGACCTGCCGAGCAGTACTTC. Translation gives CASSFSQGGPAEQYF.

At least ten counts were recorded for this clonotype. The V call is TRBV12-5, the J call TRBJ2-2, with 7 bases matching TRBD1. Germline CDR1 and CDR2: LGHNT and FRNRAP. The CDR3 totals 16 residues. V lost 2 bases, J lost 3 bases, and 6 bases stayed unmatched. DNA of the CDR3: TGTGCTAGTGGTTTGCACCGGGACAGCTACACCGGGGAGCTGTTTTTT. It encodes CASGLHRDSYTGELFF.

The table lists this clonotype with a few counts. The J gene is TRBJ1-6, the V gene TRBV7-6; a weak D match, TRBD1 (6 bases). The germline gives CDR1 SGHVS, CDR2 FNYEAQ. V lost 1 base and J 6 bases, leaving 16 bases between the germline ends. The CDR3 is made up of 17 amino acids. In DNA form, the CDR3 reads TGTGCCAGCAGCTTAGGAGTAGTAGGGGGTTCTAATTCACCCCTCCACTTT. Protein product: CASSLGVVGGSNSPLHF.

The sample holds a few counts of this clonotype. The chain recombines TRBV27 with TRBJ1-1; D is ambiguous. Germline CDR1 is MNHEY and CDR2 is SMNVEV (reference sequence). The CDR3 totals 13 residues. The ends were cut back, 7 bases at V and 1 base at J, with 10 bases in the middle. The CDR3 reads CASTGRSNTEAFF. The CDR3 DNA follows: TGTGCCAGCACCGGACGGTCGAACACTGAAGCTTTCTTT.

CDR3 residues: CASSFTGQNSPLHF. DNA of the CDR3: TGCGCCAGCAGCTTTACAGGGCAAAATTCACCCCTCCACTTT. The chain carries TRBV5-1 and TRBJ1-6; tentative D call: TRBD1 (6 bases). The ends were cut back, 2 bases at V and 7 bases at J, with 10 bases in the middle. Germline V gives CDR1 SGHRS, CDR2 YFSETQ. The CDR3 length is 14 residues.

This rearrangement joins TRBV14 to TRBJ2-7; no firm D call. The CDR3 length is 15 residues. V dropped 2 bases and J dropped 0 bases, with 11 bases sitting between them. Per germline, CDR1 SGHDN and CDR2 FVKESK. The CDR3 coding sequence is TGTGCCAGCAGCCAAATGTCGGCGAACTCCTACGAGCAGTACTTC. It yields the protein CASSQMSANSYEQYF. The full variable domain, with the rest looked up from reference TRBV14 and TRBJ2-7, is EAGVTQFPSHSVIEKGQTVTLRCDPISGHDNLYWYRRVMGKEIKFLLHFVKESKQDESGMPNNRFLAERTGGTYSTLKVQPAELEDSGVYFCASSQMSANSYEQYFGPGTRLTVT.

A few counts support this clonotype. The CDR3 nucleotides read TGCAGTGCTAGAGAAACGGGGGGGACCGATGAAAAACTGTTTTTT. Amino acids: CSARETGGTDEKLFF. The chain combines TRBV20-1 with TRBJ1-4; a possible D gene is TRBD1 (5 bases). Per germline, CDR1 DFQATT and CDR2 SNEGSKA (reference sequence). CDR3 size: 15 residues. V lost 0 bases, J lost 6 bases, and 14 bases lay in between.

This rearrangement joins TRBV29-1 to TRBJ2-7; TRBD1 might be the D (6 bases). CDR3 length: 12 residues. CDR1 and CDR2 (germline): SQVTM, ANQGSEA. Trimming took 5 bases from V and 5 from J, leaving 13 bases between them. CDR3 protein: CSVSPDRHEQYF. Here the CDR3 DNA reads TGCAGCGTTTCCCCCGACAGGCACGAGCAGTACTTC.

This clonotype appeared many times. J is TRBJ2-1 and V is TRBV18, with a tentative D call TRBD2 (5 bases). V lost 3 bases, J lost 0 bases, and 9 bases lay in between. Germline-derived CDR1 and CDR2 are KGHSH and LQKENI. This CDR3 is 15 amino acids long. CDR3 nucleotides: TGTGCCAGCTCACCGCCCACTAGCTCCTACAATGAGCAGTTCTTC. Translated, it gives CASSPPTSSYNEQFF.

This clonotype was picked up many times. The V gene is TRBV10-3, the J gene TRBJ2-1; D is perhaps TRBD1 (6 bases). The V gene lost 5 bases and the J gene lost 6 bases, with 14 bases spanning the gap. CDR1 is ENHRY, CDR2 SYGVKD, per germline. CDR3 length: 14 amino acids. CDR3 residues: CAISIARDINEQFF. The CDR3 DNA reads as TGTGCCATCAGTATCGCCCGGGACATCAATGAGCAGTTCTTC.

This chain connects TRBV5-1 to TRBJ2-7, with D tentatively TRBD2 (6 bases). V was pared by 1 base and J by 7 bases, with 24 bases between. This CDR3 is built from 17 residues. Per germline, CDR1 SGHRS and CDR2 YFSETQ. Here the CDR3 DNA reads TGCGCCAGCAGCTTGCGTCCCTCCGGGGGAGAGCTCGGTGAGCAGTACTTC. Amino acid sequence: CASSLRPSGGELGEQYF.

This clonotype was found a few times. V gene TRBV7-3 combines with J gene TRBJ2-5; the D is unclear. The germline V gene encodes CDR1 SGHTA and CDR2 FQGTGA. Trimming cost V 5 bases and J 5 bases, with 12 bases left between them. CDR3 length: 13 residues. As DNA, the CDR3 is TGTGCCAGCAGCCCCGACCAAGGGGAGACCCAGTACTTC. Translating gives CASSPDQGETQYF. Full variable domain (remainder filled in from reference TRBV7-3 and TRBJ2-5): GAGVSQTPSNKVTEKGKYVELRCDPISGHTALYWYRQSLGQGPEFLIYFQGTGAADDSGLPNDRFFAVRPEGSVSTLKIQRTERGDSAVYLCASSPDQGETQYFGPGTRLLVL.

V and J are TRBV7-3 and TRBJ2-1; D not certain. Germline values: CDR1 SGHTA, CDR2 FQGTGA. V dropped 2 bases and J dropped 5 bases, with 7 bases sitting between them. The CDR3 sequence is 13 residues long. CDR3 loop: CASSLVTDNEQFF. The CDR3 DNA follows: TGTGCCAGCAGCTTAGTCACCGACAATGAGCAGTTCTTC.

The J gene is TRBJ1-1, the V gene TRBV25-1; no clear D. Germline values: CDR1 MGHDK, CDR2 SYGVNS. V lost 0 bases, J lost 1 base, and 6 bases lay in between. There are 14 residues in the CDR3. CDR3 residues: CASSEYQPNTEAFF. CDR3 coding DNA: TGTGCCAGCAGTGAATATCAGCCGAACACTGAAGCTTTCTTT.

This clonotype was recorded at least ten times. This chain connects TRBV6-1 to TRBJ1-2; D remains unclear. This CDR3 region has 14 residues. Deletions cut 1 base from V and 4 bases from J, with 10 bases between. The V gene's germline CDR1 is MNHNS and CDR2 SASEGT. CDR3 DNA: TGTGCCAGCAGTGAAGACAGTATATTCTATGGCTACACCTTC. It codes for CASSEDSIFYGYTF.